These T cell receptor beta chains were read from a single sample in a study of cytomegalovirus exposure and HLA in healthy donors. Sequenced by immunoSEQ multiplex PCR; TCRdb stores in-frame clones only, minus some. The table has about 400,000 clones, roughly 85% seen once. Input material: PBMCs. The receptors were gathered from a woman aged 18-29 years in good health and CMV-seronegative. Both conserved end residues are trimmed from each CDR3. Fields, in order: V gene, CDR3 protein.

TRBV28	ASSFVAYGYT
TRBV27	ASSFWRTGGRTGELF
TRBV23-1	ASSRTRDRKAYEQY
TRBV28	AIVGQGYGYT
TRBV4-1	ASSQDLVSGNTIY
TRBV19	ASSIGEEAFYEQY
TRBV29-1	SGEGWGTENYNEQF
TRBV28	AIRDSKRPNTEAF
TRBV30	AWRGTGGGTEAF
TRBV7-8	ASSLGRREAF
TRBV4-1	ASSLEGQNYGYT
TRBV28	ASNDRLYSPLH
TRBV15	ATSSDRGFQPQH
TRBV18	ASSPFGGGAADTQY
TRBV29-1	SFSLDSTERF
TRBV7-7	ASSPGGRETQY
TRBV7-9	ASSQAATGFHTEAF
TRBV30	AWSAVDSLNYGYT
TRBV27	ASSSPIQGSGANVLT
TRBV2	ASSEDLRGGQPQH
TRBV7-8	ASSLNSAQNTQY
TRBV7-2	ASSAWTGGYT
TRBV9	ASSVSAGGSATDTQY
TRBV19	ASSPTGGYGYT
TRBV18	ASSPAGGLNYGYT